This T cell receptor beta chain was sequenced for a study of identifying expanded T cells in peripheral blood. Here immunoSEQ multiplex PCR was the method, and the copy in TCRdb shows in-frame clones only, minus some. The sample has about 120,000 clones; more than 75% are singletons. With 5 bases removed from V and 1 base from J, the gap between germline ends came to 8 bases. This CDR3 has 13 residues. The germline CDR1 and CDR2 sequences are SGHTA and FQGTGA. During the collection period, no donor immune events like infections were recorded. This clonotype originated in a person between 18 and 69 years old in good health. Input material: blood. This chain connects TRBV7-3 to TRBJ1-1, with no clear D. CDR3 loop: CASSQQPNTEAFF. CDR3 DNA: TGTGCCAGCAGCCAACAACCGAACACTGAAGCTTTCTTT.